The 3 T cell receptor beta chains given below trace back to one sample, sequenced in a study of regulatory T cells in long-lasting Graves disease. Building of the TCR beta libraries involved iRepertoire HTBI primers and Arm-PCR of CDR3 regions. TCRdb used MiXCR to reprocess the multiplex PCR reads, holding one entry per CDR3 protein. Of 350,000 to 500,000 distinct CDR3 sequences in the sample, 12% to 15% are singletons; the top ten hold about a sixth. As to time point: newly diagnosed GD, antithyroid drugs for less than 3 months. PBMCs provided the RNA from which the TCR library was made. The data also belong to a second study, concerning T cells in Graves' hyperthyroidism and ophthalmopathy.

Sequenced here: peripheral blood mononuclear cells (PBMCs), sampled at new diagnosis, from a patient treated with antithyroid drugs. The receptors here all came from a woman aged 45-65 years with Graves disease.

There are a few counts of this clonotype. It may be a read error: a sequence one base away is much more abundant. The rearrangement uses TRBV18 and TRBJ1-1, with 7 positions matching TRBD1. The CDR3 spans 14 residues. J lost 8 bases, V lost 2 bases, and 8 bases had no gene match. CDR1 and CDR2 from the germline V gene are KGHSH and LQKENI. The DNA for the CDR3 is TGTGCCAGCTCACCAACAAATGCACAGGGGGAAGCTTTCTTT. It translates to CASSPTNAQGEAFF.

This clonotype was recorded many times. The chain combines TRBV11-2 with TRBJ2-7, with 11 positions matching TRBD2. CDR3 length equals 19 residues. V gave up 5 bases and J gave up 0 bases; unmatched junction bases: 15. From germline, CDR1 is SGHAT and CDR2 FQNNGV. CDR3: CASSRSSLAGGPLSYEQYF. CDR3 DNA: TGTGCCAGCAGCCGAAGCAGTCTAGCGGGAGGACCTCTCTCCTACGAGCAGTACTTC.

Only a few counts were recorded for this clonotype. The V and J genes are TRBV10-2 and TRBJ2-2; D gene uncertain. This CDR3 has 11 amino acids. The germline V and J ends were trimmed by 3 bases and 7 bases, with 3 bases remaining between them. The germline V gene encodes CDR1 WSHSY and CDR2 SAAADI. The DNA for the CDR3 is TGCGCCAGCAGTGACCACGGGGAGCTGTTTTTT. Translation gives CASSDHGELFF.